The present T cell receptor beta chain was sequenced within a study of patients and donors after allogeneic stem cell transplantation. TCRdb called the RT-PCR reads again in MiXCR, with one record for every CDR3 protein. Among 150,000 to 250,000 distinct CDR3 sequences, 41% were seen once, and the ten largest hold 30% to 35%. Trimming left V 2 bases short and J 1 base short, with 7 bases between. There are 14 residues in the CDR3. CDR1 is MNHEY, CDR2 SVGAGI, per germline. V and J are TRBV6-5 and TRBJ2-3; perhaps D is TRBD1 or TRBD2 (5 bases each). The sequence was collected from a human donor who was either an allogeneic HSCT recipient or a stem cell or donor lymphocyte infusion donor (not recorded which). It is not recorded whose cells these are; they may come from a transplant donor. The sequenced sample was blood, either unsorted or a sorted T cell fraction (not recorded which). Here the CDR3 reads CASSYVGGTDTQYF. The CDR3 DNA sequence: TGTGCCAGCAGTTACGTGGGGGGCACAGATACGCAGTATTTT.